This T cell receptor beta chain was sequenced during a study of cytomegalovirus exposure and HLA in healthy donors. Vbeta (60) and Jbeta (13) primers were used in the PCR. This table comes from immunoSEQ multiplex PCR, and its TCRdb copy is limited to in-frame clones, with some not included. This table holds 140,000 to 150,000 clones, 70% to 85% found once. The CDR3 has 13 amino acids. From germline, CDR1 is SEHNR and CDR2 FQNEAQ (reference sequence). V lost 3 bases and J 1 base, leaving 6 bases between the germline ends. This clone has more than one count but fewer than ten. This clonotype was sampled from a male donor in good health and CMV-seronegative. The rearrangement links TRBV7-9 to TRBJ2-5; a possible D gene is TRBD1 (6 bases). Sequencing was carried out using PBMCs. CDR3 region: CASSFRGQETQYF. CDR3 in DNA: TGTGCCAGCAGCTTCAGGGGCCAAGAGACCCAGTACTTC.